This T cell receptor beta chain was sequenced during a study of T cells after yellow fever vaccination. The wider study: Fractions containing few cells were prepared with SMART-Seq v4 Ultra Low Input.

This clonotype was detected many times. Its antigen is not known. CDR1 is LGHDT, CDR2 YNNKEL, per germline (reference sequence). The CDR3 contains 13 residues. Trimming removed 0 bases from V and 6 bases from J; junction bases left unmatched: 2. Study-level findings and limits: Although most clonotypes did not, a small share appeared in both CD4 and CD8 compartments. Reappearance after the booster was observed for most primary-vaccination clones (around 95% CD4, almost 90% CD8).

Using its own MiXCR run on the 5' RACE reads, TCRdb lists one record per CDR3 protein. The sample holds over 110,000 distinct CDR3 sequences; less than 9.5% are singletons and the top ten take about 0.73%. This receptor was taken from a man aged 25-45 years who received the YFV17D yellow fever vaccine. Specimen: CD4+ T cells sorted from PBMCs, collected 5 days after the yellow fever booster vaccination. The rearrangement joins TRBV3-1 to TRBJ2-7; 7 nucleotides line up with TRBD1. The CDR3 sequence is CASSQDDRAEQYF. The DNA for the CDR3 is TGTGCCAGCAGCCAAGATGACAGGGCCGAGCAGTACTTC.